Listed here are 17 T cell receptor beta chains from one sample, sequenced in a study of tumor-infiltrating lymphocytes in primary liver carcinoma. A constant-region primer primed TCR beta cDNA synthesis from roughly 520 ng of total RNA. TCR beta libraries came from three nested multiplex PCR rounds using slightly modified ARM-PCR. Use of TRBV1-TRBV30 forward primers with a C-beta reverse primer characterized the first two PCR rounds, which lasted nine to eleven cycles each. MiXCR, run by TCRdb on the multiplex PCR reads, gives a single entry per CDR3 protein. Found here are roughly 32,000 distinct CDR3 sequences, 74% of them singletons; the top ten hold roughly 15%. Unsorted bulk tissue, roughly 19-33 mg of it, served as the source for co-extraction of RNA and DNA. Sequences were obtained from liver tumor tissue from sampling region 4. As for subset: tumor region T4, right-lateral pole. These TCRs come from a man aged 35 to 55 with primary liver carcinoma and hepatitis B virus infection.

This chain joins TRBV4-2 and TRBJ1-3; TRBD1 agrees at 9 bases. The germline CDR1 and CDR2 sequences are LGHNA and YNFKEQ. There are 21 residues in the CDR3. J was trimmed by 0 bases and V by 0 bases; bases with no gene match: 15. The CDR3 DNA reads TGTGCCAGCAGCCAAGAAGGCCTGACAGGGGGTCGTATTTTCTCTGGAAACACCATATATTTT. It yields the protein CASSQEGLTGGRIFSGNTIYF.

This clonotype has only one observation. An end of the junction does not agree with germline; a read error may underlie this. DNA for the CDR3: TGTGCCAACAGCCAAGGATGTAGCGAGTTTAACACAGATACGCAGTATTTT. Translating it yields CANSQGCSEFNTDTQYF. V usage is TRBV4-2 and J usage is TRBJ2-3, with D tentatively TRBD2 (5 bases). Per germline, CDR1 LGHNA and CDR2 YNFKEQ. This CDR3 spans 17 amino acids.

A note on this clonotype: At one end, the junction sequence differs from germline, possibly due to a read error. The DNA for the CDR3 is TGTGCCAGCAGCCTAGTCGCCAGGAGCCCCTATGGTTACACCTTC. It is translated as CASSLVARSPYGYTF. This chain connects TRBV4-2 to TRBJ1-2; D gene ambiguous. Germline values: CDR1 LGHNA, CDR2 YNFKEQ. The CDR3 is 15 residues long.

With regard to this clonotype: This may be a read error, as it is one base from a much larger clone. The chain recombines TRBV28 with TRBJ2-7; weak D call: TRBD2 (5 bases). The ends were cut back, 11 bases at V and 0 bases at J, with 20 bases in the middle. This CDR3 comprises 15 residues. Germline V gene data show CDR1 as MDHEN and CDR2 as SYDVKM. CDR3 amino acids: CAGSSYSRSSYEQYF. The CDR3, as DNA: TGTGCCGGGAGTTCTTACTCGAGGAGCTCCTACGAGCAGTACTTC.

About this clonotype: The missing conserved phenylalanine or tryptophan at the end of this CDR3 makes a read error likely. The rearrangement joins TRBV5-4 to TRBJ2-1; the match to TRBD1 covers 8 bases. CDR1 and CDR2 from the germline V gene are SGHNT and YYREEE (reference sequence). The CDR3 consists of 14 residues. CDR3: CASRRDRQYNEQFI. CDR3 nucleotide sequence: TGTGCCAGCAGGAGGGACAGGCAGTACAACGAGCAGTTCATC.

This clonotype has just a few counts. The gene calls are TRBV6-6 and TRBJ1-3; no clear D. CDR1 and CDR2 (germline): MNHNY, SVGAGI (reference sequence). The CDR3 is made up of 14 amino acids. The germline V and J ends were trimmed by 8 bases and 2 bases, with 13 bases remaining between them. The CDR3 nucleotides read TGTGCCAGCGGTCAAAACGAAGCTGGAAACACCATATATTTT. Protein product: CASGQNEAGNTIYF.

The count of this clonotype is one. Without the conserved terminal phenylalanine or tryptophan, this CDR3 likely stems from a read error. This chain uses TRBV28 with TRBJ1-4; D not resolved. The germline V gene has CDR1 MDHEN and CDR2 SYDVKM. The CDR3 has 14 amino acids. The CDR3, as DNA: TGCGCCAGCAGTTTGGCAGGCCCGAATGAAAAACTGTTTTAT. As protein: CASSLAGPNEKLFY.

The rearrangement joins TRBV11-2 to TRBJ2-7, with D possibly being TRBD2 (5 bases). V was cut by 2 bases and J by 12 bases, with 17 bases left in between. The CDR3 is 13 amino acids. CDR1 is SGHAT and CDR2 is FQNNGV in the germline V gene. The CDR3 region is CASSLSERIHRYF. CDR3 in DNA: TGTGCCAGCAGCTTAAGTGAGCGGATCCACCGGTACTTC.

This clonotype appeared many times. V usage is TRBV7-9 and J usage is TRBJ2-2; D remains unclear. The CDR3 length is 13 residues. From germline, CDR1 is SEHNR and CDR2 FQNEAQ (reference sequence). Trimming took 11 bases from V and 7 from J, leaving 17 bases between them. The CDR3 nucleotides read TGTGCCGGGAAAATAGACGGCGGCGGGGAGCTGTTTTTT. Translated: CAGKIDGGGELFF.

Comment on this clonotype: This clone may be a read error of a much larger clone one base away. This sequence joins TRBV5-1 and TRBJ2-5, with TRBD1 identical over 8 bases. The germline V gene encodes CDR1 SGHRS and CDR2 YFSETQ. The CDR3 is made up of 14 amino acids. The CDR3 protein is CASSIQGAQETRYF. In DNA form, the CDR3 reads TGCGCCAGCAGCATTCAGGGGGCCCAAGAGACCCGGTACTTC.

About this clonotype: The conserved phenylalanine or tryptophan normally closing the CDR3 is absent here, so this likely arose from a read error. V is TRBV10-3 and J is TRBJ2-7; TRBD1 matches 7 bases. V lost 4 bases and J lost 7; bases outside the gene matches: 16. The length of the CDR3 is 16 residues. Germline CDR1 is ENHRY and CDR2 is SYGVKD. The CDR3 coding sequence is TGTGCCATCAGTGGTGGGAAGGACAGGAACTCTGGTGAGCAGTACTTA. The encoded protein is CAISGGKDRNSGEQYL.

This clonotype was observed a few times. CDR3 nucleotide sequence: TGTGCCAGTAGCCTGCAACTGAACACTGAAGCTTTCTTT. This translates into CASSLQLNTEAFF. This chain connects TRBV7-2 to TRBJ1-1; no clear D. V lost 9 bases, J lost 0 bases, and 11 bases lay in between. In germline, CDR1 is SGHTA, CDR2 FQGNSA. CDR3 length equals 13 residues.

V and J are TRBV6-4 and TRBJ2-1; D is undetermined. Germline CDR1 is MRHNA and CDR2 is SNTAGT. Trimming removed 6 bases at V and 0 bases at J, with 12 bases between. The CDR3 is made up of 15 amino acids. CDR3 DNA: TGTGCCAGCAGCGATTATAGCAGCTCCTACAATGAGCAGTTCTTC. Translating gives CASSDYSSSYNEQFF.

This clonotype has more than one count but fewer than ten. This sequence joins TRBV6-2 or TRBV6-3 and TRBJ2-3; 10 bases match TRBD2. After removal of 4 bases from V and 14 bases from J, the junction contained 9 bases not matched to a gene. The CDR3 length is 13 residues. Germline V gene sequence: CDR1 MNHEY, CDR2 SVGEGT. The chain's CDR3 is CASSSGLANTRYF. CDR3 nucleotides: TGTGCCAGCAGTTCGGGACTAGCGAATACACGGTATTTT.

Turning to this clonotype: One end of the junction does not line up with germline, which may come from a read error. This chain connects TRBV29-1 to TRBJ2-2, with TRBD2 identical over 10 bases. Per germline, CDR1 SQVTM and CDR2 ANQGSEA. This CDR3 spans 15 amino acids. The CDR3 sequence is CSFGTSAAKTGELFF. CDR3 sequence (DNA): TGCAGCTTTGGGACTAGCGCGGCGAAGACCGGGGAGCTCTTTTTT.

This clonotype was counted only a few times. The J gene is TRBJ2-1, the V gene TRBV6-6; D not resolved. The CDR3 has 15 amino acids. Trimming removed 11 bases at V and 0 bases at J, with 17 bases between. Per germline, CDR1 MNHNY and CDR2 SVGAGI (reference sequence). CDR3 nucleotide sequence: TGTGCCGGTAGTCCCTGGACGGACTCCTACAATGAGCAGTTCTTC. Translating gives CAGSPWTDSYNEQFF.

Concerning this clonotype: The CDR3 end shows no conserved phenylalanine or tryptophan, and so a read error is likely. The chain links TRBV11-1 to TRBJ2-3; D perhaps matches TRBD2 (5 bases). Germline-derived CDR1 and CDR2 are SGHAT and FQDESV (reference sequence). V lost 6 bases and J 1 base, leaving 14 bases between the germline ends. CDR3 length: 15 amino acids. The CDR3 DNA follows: TGTGCCAGCAGTTTACCGAGGGAGTGCACAGATACGCAGTATATT. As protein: CASSLPRECTDTQYI.